The 2 T cell receptor beta chains listed next were all sequenced from one sample in a study of blood T cells in healthy people across ages. Using a J-beta primer mix together with a sample-barcoded 5' primer, a second PCR was run for roughly 7 to 12 cycles. TCRdb reprocessed the 5' RACE reads with MiXCR, giving one entry per CDR3 protein. The table records 1.5 million to 2 million distinct CDR3 sequences, roughly 27% of them present only once. Sequenced: blood. Every receptor here comes from a woman in her 30s in good health.

This clonotype was counted between two and nine times. The rearrangement links TRBV4-3 to TRBJ2-2, with 11 bases lining up with TRBD2. CDR1 is LGHNA, CDR2 YSLEER, per germline. The V gene end was trimmed by 3 bases and the J gene end by 5 bases; junction bases not matched to a gene: 8. The CDR3 runs 17 residues. The CDR3 DNA is TGCGCCAGCAGCCAGGGAACCGGGACTAGCGGAACCGGGGAGCTGTTTTTT. Translating it yields CASSQGTGTSGTGELFF.

This chain joins TRBV25-1 and TRBJ1-1; D gene uncertain. Trimming took off 7 bases at V and 7 bases at J, with 10 bases between the two ends. Germline V gene data show CDR1 as MGHDK and CDR2 as SYGVNS. CDR3 length: 11 residues. The CDR3 bases are TGTGCCAGCAAAGACGCAGTTGAAGCTTTCTTT. This codes for CASKDAVEAFF.